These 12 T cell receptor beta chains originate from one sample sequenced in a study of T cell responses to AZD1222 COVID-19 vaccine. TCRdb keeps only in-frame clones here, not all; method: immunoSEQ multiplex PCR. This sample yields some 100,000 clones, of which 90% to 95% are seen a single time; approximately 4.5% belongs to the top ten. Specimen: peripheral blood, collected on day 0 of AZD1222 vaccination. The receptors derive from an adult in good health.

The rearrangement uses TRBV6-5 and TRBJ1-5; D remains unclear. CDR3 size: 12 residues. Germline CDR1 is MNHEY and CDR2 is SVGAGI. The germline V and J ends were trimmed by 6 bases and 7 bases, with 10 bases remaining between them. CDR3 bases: TGTGCCAGCAGCCGTATCGGGCAGCCCCAGCATTTT. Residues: CASSRIGQPQHF.

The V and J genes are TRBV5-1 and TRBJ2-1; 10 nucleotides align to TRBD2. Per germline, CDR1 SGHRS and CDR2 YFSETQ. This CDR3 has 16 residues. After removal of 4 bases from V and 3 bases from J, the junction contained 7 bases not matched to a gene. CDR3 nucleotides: TGCGCCAGCAGCGGCCCTAGCGGGGGCCTCTACAATGAGCAGTTCTTC. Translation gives CASSGPSGGLYNEQFF.

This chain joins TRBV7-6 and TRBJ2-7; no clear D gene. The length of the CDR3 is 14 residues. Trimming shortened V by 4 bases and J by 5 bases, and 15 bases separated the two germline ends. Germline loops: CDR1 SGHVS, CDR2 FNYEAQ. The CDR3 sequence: CASSSTGREDEQYF. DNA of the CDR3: TGTGCCAGCAGCTCGACTGGCCGCGAGGACGAGCAGTACTTC.

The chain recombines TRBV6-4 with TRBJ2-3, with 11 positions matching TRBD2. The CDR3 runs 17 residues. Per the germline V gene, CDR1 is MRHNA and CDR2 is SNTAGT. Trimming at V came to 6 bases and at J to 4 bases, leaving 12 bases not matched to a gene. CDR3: CASSPSASGGLADTQYF. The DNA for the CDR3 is TGTGCCAGCAGCCCCTCGGCTAGCGGGGGGCTGGCAGATACGCAGTATTTT.

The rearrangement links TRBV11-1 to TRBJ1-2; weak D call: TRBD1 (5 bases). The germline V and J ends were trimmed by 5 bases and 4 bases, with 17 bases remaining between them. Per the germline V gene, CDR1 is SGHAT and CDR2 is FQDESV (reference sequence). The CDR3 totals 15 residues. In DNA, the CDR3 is TGTGCCAGCAGCCAGGCAGGGCAACGGATCTATGGCTACACCTTC. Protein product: CASSQAGQRIYGYTF. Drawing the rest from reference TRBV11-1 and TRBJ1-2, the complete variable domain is EAEVAQSPRYKITEKSQAVAFWCDPISGHATLYWYRQILGQGPELLVQFQDESVVDDSQLPKDRFSAERLKGVDSTLKIQPAELGDSAMYLCASSQAGQRIYGYTFGSGTRLTVV.

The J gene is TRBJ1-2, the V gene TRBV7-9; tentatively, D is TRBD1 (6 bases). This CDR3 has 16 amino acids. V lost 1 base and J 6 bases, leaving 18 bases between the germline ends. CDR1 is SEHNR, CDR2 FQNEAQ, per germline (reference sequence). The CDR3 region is CASSLGGGLAGDGYTF. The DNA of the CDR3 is TGTGCCAGCAGCTTAGGAGGGGGATTAGCGGGAGATGGCTACACCTTC.

CDR3 DNA: TGTGCCAGCAGCTTAAACAGGGAGGGTAGGGCTTTCTTT. Translated: CASSLNREGRAFF. This chain links TRBV7-9 with TRBJ1-1; D is perhaps TRBD1 (6 bases). Trimming shortened V by 2 bases and J by 11 bases, and 15 bases separated the two germline ends. The CDR3 is made up of 13 amino acids. CDR1 and CDR2 from the germline V gene are SEHNR and FQNEAQ (reference sequence).

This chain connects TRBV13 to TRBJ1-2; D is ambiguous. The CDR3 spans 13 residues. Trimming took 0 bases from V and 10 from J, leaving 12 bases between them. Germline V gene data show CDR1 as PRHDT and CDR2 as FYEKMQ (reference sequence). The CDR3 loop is CASSLGVQDDYTF. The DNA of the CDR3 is TGTGCCAGCAGCTTAGGAGTCCAGGATGACTACACCTTC.

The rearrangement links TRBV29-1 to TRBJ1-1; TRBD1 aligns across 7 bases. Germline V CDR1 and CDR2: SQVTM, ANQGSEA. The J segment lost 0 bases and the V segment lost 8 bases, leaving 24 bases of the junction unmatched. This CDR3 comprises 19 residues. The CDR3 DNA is TGCAGCCTCTCTGTCCCGGGGACAGACTCTACATACATGAACACTGAAGCTTTCTTT. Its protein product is CSLSVPGTDSTYMNTEAFF.

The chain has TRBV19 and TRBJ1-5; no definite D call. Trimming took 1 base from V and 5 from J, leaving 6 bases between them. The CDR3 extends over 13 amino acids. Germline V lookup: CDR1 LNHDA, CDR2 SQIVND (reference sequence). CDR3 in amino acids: CASSIGVDQPQHF. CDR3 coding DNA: TGTGCCAGTAGTATAGGGGTGGATCAGCCCCAGCATTTT. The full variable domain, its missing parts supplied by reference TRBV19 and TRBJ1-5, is DGGITQSPKYLFRKEGQNVTLSCEQNLNHDAMYWYRQDPGQGLRLIYYSQIVNDFQKGDIAEGYSVSREKKESFPLTVTSAQKNPTAFYLCASSIGVDQPQHFGDGTRLSIL.

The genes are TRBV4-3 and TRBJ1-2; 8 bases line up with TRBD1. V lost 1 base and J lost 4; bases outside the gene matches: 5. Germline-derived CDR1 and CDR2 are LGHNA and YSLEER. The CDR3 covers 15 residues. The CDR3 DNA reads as TGCGCCAGCAGCCAAGGGACAGGGAGGACCTATGGCTACACCTTC. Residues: CASSQGTGRTYGYTF.

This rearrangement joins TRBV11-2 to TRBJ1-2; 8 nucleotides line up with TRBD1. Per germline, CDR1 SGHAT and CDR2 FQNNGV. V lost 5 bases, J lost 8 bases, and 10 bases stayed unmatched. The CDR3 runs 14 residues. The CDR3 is CASSPRTGHGGYTF. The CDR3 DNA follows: TGTGCCAGCAGCCCCCGGACAGGGCACGGCGGCTACACCTTC. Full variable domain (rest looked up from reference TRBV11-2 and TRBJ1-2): EAGVAQSPRYKIIEKRQSVAFWCNPISGHATLYWYQQILGQGPKLLIQFQNNGVVDDSQLPKDRFSAERLKGVDSTLKIQPAKLEDSAVYLCASSPRTGHGGYTFGSGTRLTVV.